This TCR beta chain was obtained from a study of blood T cell repertoires in COVID-19. Study details: The origin of the acute and convalescent COVID-19 samples was the United States, Italy and Spain.

The CDR3 runs to 15 residues. The V end was cut by 2 bases, the J end by 3 bases, with 11 bases between. CDR1 and CDR2 from the germline V gene are MNHNY and SVGAGI (reference sequence). Generated by immunoSEQ multiplex PCR, the TCRdb table keeps only in-frame clones and is missing some. In the table there are some 130,000 clones, 65% to 90% of which are singletons. The origin of this receptor is a woman between 45 and 65 years old who had recovered from COVID-19. The chain links TRBV6-6 to TRBJ2-1, with D perhaps TRBD1 (5 bases). Sequenced sample: PBMCs or T cells enriched from blood (not recorded which). This CDR3 is CASSYPGRDYNEQFF. For the CDR3, the DNA is TGTGCCAGCAGTTACCCGGGCAGGGACTACAATGAGCAGTTCTTC.